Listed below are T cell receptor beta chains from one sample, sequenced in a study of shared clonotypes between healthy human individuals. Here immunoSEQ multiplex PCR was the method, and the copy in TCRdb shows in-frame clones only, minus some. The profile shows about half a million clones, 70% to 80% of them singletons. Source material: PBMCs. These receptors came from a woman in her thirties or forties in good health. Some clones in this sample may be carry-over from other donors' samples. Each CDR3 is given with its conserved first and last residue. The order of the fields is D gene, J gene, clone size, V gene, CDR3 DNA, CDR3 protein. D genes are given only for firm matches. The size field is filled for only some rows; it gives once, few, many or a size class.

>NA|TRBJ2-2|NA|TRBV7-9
TGTGCCAGCAGCTTAGGCGGACCGAACACCGGGGAGCTGTTTTTT
CASSLGGPNTGELFF
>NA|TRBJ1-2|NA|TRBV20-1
TGCGTTGGAGGGGTTCGTGGCTACACCTTC
CVGGVRGYTF
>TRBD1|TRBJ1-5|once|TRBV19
TGTGCCAGTAGGCAGGGGGGCAATCAGCCCCAGCATTTT
CASRQGGNQPQHF
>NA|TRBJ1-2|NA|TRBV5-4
TGTGCCAGCAGCTTTTATTCGGAGAACTATGGCTACACCTTC
CASSFYSENYGYTF
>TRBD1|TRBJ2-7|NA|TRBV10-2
TGCGCCAGCAGTGTGGACAGGTCCTACGAGCAGTACTTC
CASSVDRSYEQYF
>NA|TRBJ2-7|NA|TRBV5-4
TGTGCCAGCAGCCCGGACGCGGCTCTGGACGAGCAGTACTTC
CASSPDAALDEQYF
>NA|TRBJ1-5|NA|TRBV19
TGTGCCAGTAGTAACGGACAAGGAGCTAGGCCCCAGCATTTT
CASSNGQGARPQHF
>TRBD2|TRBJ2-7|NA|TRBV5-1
TGCGCCAGCAGCTTGACAGCGGGAGGGAGATCCTACGAGCAGTACTTC
CASSLTAGGRSYEQYF
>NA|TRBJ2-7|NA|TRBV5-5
TGTGCCAGCAGCTTTTGGGAAGGAGACTACGAGCAGTACTTC
CASSFWEGDYEQYF
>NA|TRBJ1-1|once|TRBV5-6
TGTGCCAGCAGCTTGTACGGCGAGAACACTGAAGCTTTCTTT
CASSLYGENTEAFF
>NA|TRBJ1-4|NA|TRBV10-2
TGCGCCAGCAGCCCTAGGTACGGGGGCCTTAATGAAAAACTGTTTTTT
CASSPRYGGLNEKLFF
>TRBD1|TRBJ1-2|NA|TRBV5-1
TGCGCCAGCAGCTTGGGTGGACAGGGGATATCGGACGGCTACACCTTC
CASSLGGQGISDGYTF
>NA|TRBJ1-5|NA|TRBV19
TGTGCCAGTAGTATACATAGGGATAAGGATCAGCCCCAGCATTTT
CASSIHRDKDQPQHF
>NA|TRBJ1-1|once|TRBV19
TGTGCCAGTAGTAGGGAAAGGGGGTCTGAAGCTTTCTTT
CASSRERGSEAFF
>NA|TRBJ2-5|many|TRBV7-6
TGTGCCAGCAGCCCTGAGAGGGGAGAGACCCAGTACTTC
CASSPERGETQYF
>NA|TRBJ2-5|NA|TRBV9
TGTGCCAGCAGCGTTGGGGACATCCCGGGGGAGACCCAGTACTTC
CASSVGDIPGETQYF
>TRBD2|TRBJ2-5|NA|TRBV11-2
TGTGCCAGCAGACCTAGCGGGAGAATGGAGACCCAGTACTTC
CASRPSGRMETQYF
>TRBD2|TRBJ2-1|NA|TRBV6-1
TGTGCCAGCAGTGAAGGTTCGGGAGGGGCGAATGAGCAGTTCTTC
CASSEGSGGANEQFF
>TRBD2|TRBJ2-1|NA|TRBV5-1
TGCGCCAGCAGCTTGATGGGCAGAACCGGGACTAGCGGATACAATGAGCAGTTCTTC
CASSLMGRTGTSGYNEQFF
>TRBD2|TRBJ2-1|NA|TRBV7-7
TGTGCCAGCAGCTTAGTGGATAGCGGGAGCTCCTACAATGAGCAGTTCTTC
CASSLVDSGSSYNEQFF
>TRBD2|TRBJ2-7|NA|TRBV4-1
TGCGCCAGCAGCCAAGATGGGCTAGCGGGAGACGAGCAGTACTTC
CASSQDGLAGDEQYF
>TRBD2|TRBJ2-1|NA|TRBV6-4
TGTGCCAGCAGTGCCCTTGGGACTAGCAGCCACAATGAGCAGTTCTTC
CASSALGTSSHNEQFF
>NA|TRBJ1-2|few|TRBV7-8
TGTGCCAGCAGCTTAAACAGGGAACGTGGCTACACCTTC
CASSLNRERGYTF
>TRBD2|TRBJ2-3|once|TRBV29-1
TGCAGCGTTGTTCCACTAGCGGGAGGGGGTACGCAGTATTTT
CSVVPLAGGGTQYF
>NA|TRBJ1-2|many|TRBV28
TGTGCCAGTCACCAGGGCCTGTTCTATGGCTACACCTTC
CASHQGLFYGYTF
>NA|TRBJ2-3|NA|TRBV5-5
TGTGCCAGCAGCATCCTAGGGGGGAGCACAGATACGCAGTATTTT
CASSILGGSTDTQYF
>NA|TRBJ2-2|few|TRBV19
TGTGCCAGTAGTTTAGCTAACACCGGGGAGCTGTTTTTT
CASSLANTGELFF
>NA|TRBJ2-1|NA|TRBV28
TGTGCCAGCAGCCCGGGTAGCTCCTACAATGAGCAGTTCTTC
CASSPGSSYNEQFF
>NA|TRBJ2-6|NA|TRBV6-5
TGTGCCAGCAGTTACGGGCACCTCTCTGGGGCCAACGTCCTGACTTTC
CASSYGHLSGANVLTF
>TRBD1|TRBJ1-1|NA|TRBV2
TGTGCCAGCAATGACAGGGCCCGGGCTGAAGCTTTCTTT
CASNDRARAEAFF
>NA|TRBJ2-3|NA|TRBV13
TGTGCCAGCAGCTTAGGCGCATTCACAGATACGCAGTATTTT
CASSLGAFTDTQYF
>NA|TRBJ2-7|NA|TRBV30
TGTGCCTGGAGTCCGGCAGGGGTGGAAGAGCAGTACTTC
CAWSPAGVEEQYF
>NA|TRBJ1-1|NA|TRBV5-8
TGTGCCAGCAGCCACTGGCGGGACCGCGACACTGAAGCTTTCTTT
CASSHWRDRDTEAFF
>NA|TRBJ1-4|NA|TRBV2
TGTGCCAGCAGTGACGGGGCAACAAATGGAAAACTGTTTTTT
CASSDGATNGKLFF
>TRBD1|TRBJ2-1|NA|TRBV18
TGTGCCAGCTTTTGGACAGGGGACAATGAGCAGTTCTTC
CASFWTGDNEQFF
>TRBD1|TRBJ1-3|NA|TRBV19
TGTGCCAGCAAGACAGGGAACTCTGGAAACACCATATATTTT
CASKTGNSGNTIYF
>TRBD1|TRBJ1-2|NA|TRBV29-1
TGCAGCGTTGGACAGGGAGTTGGCTACACCTTC
CSVGQGVGYTF
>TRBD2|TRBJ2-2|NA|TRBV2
TGTGCCAGCAGTGACGGCGGGAGGGCAATCGGGGAGCTGTTTTTT
CASSDGGRAIGELFF
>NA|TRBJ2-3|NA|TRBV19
TGTGCCAGTAGCCCCTCGGTTAAGCTAACTAGCACAGATACGCAGTATTTT
CASSPSVKLTSTDTQYF
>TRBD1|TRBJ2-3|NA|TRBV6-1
TGTGCCAGCTGGGCAGGGGGCCGTGCTACGCAGTATTTT
CASWAGGRATQYF
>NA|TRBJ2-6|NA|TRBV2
TGTGCCAGTGGCGAGACAGCGTCTGGGGCCAACGTCCTGACTTTC
CASGETASGANVLTF
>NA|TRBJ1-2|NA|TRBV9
TGTGCCAGCAGCGTAGGAAGGGGGACGGCCTATGGCTACACCTTC
CASSVGRGTAYGYTF
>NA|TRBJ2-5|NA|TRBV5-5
TGTGCCAGCAGCTTTGCGCCGGGACAACTCCAAGAGACCCAGTACTTC
CASSFAPGQLQETQYF